The sequence of this T cell receptor (beta chain) was determined in a study of cytomegalovirus exposure and HLA in healthy donors. A note on this clone: Its target is not known.

This CDR3 has 14 residues. The V and J ends lost 4 bases and 6 bases, in that order; junction bases with no gene match: 8. The germline gives CDR1 SGDLS, CDR2 YYNGEE. General study points: Later work found that TCR association rates differed between HLA loci; DRB1 had the most and HLA-C the fewest.

PCR primers comprised 60 Vbeta and 13 Jbeta primers. Repertoires were generated with immunoSEQ multiplex PCR, while TCRdb's copy carries only in-frame clones and drops some. The sample includes 100,000 to 150,000 clones, 74% of them seen just once. This sequence joins TRBV9 and TRBJ2-7, with 9 positions matching TRBD1. Sequencing was carried out using PBMCs. This clonotype was obtained from a woman aged 45-60 years in good health and CMV-seropositive. The chain's CDR3 is CASSLGTGTSEQYF. CDR3 DNA sequence: TGTGCCAGCAGCTTGGGGACAGGGACAAGCGAGCAGTACTTC.